This paragraph covers one TCR beta chain sequence. This CDR3 comprises 16 residues. Germline CDR1 reads SGHVS; CDR2 reads FQNEAQ. V lost 1 base and J lost 6; bases outside the gene matches: 7. The sample is drawn from a study of blood T cell repertoires in COVID-19. Profiled with immunoSEQ multiplex PCR; TCRdb holds only in-frame clones, not every one. This table holds approximately 210,000 clones, about 86% found once. The specimen was PBMCs or T cells enriched from blood (not recorded which). The chain recombines TRBV7-8 with TRBJ2-4; 9 bases line up with TRBD2. This TCR came from a woman aged 45 to 65 with acute COVID-19. This chain's CDR3 is CASSLEELAGINIQYF. The CDR3, as DNA: TGTGCCAGCAGCTTAGAAGAGCTAGCGGGGATAAACATTCAGTACTTC.